This T cell receptor (beta chain) was sequenced during a study of cytomegalovirus exposure and HLA in healthy donors. This clone was detected a few times. What it recognizes is unknown. The PCR used 60 Vbeta and 13 Jbeta primers. Sequenced by immunoSEQ multiplex PCR; TCRdb stores in-frame clones only, minus some. This sample has around 190,000 clones, with 81% found just once. Regarding the study as a whole: CMV serostatus was the only recorded immune exposure for donors. About 87% or about 30% of the time was how often most TCR beta V segments were productive, according to an earlier analysis.

The V and J ends lost 3 bases and 4 bases respectively, with 13 bases between them. The CDR3 runs to 14 residues. Germline V gene data show CDR1 as SGHNT and CDR2 as YYREEE (reference sequence). The chain joins TRBV5-4 to TRBJ1-1; D is possibly TRBD1 (5 bases). The receptor was derived from a man aged 35 to 55 in good health and CMV-seropositive. Sequencing used PBMCs. CDR3 sequence reads: CASSWRRGGTEAFF. CDR3 coding DNA: TGTGCCAGCAGCTGGAGGCGGGGGGGCACTGAAGCTTTCTTT.